This T cell receptor (beta chain) was captured in a study of molecular identifiers for immune sequencing clone quantification. Remarks on this clonotype: One end of the junction varies from germline; a read error may be responsible.

TCRdb recomputed calls from the PCR reads with MiXCR, one row per CDR3 protein. Among about 500,000 distinct CDR3 sequences listed, over 20% were seen once. This CDR3 has 12 residues. Germline CDR1 is MNHEY and CDR2 is SVGAGI. The material sequenced was naive CD8+ T cells from blood, with Jurkat cell RNA spiked in. The subset was: FACS-sorted CD8+CD4-CCR7+CD45RA+ naive T cells. This receptor was obtained from a human donor in good health. Some libraries in this study had Jurkat cell RNA spiked in. The chain links TRBV6-5 to TRBJ2-7, with D perhaps TRBD1 (6 bases). The CDR3 reads CASSYSGARWHF. The CDR3 nucleotides are TGTGCCAGCAGTTACTCGGGGGCCCGCTGGCACTTC.